This is a list of T cell receptor beta chains from one sample in a study of cytomegalovirus exposure and HLA in healthy donors. The assay was immunoSEQ multiplex PCR, and TCRdb's table has in-frame clones only and misses some. Among 200,000 to 250,000 clones listed, about 81% were seen once. The sample was PBMCs. The source is a woman aged 40 to 50 in good health and CMV-seronegative. Each CDR3 is given with its conserved first and last residue. The D gene is left open where the match is weak. Expanded clones get a size class; other rows say once, few or many, or leave the size out.

j_call clone_size v_call d_call cdr3_nt cdr3_aa
TRBJ1-5 NA TRBV5-1 NA TGCGCCAGCAGCTGGGGGGTAGGCAATCAGCCCCAGCATTTT CASSWGVGNQPQHF
TRBJ2-7 once TRBV6-6 NA TGTGCCAGCAGTTACTCCGGGATCGCGAGCGAGCAGTACTTC CASSYSGIASEQYF
TRBJ2-1 NA TRBV28 TRBD2 TGTGCCAGCAGTTTGGGGACTAGCGGGAACAATGAGCAGTTCTTC CASSLGTSGNNEQFF
TRBJ1-1 NA TRBV5-4 NA TGTGCCAGCAGCTCCCCGACCGGGGAAGCTTTCTTT CASSSPTGEAFF
TRBJ1-6 NA TRBV7-8 NA TGTGCCAGCAGCTTGGCGGGGCAGGGATATAATTCACCCCTCCACTTT CASSLAGQGYNSPLHF
TRBJ1-4 NA TRBV7-9 NA TGTGCCAGCAGCTTATGGGAGGATGAAAAACTGTTTTTT CASSLWEDEKLFF
TRBJ1-4 NA TRBV28 NA TGTGCCAGCAAAACTGGGGGGTCTGCTGAAAAACTGTTTTTT CASKTGGSAEKLFF
TRBJ2-1 NA TRBV7-8 NA TGTGCCAGCAGCAAGGGACTTTTTATTAACGAGCAGTTCTTC CASSKGLFINEQFF
TRBJ1-2 NA TRBV15 TRBD1 TGTGCCACCAGCAGGTCTTCCGGGACAGGGTACTATGGCTACACCTTC CATSRSSGTGYYGYTF
TRBJ1-1 NA TRBV6-6 NA TGTGCCAGCAGTTACGACAGGAACACTGAAGCTTTCTTT CASSYDRNTEAFF
TRBJ2-1 once TRBV7-9 NA TGTGCCAGCAGCTTAGTCCCCACTAGATACAATGAGCAGTTCTTC CASSLVPTRYNEQFF
TRBJ1-3 NA TRBV28 NA TGTGCCAGCAGTTTCCTTTGGAGCTCTGGAAACACCATATATTTT CASSFLWSSGNTIYF
TRBJ2-5 once TRBV10-3 NA TGTGCCATCAGTGCCGAGGACTCACCCCATGGGACCCAGTACTTC CAISAEDSPHGTQYF
TRBJ2-1 few TRBV10-3 TRBD1 TGTGCCATCAAAGGACAGGGGGGACAGACGAGCTCCTACAATGAGCAGTTCTTC CAIKGQGGQTSSYNEQFF
TRBJ2-7 NA TRBV28 TRBD1 TGTGCCAGCAGTTTCCGGGACAGGGGTTTATACGAGCAGTACTTC CASSFRDRGLYEQYF
TRBJ2-1 NA TRBV19 NA TGTGCCAGTAGTTCTACACCCACAGGGAATGGTGAGCAGTTCTTC CASSSTPTGNGEQFF
TRBJ2-6 NA TRBV19 NA TGTGCCAGTAGTCCCTCGGGGGCCAACGTCCTGACTTTC CASSPSGANVLTF
TRBJ2-7 NA TRBV6-1 TRBD2 TGTGCCAGCAGTGACCTAGCGGGAGTAAGTTACGAGCAGTACTTC CASSDLAGVSYEQYF
TRBJ2-1 NA TRBV5-1 TRBD2 TGCGCCAGCAGCTTCCTACCAATGGGCGGGAGCTCCTACAATGAGCAGTTCTTC CASSFLPMGGSSYNEQFF
TRBJ1-5 NA TRBV30 TRBD1 TGTGCCTGGAGTGTTCTGCAGGGGGGTCAGCCCCAGCATTTT CAWSVLQGGQPQHF
TRBJ2-2 NA TRBV19 TRBD2 TGTGCCAGTACGGCGACGGGCGGGGGGAACACCGGGGAGCTGTTTTTT CASTATGGGNTGELFF
TRBJ2-1 NA TRBV9 NA TGTGCCAGCAGCGTAGGGGGGGTAGTGAGCGAGCAGTTCTTC CASSVGGVVSEQFF
TRBJ2-7 NA TRBV6-5 NA TGTGCCAGCAGTTTGGGAGGCTACGAGCAGTACTTC CASSLGGYEQYF
TRBJ1-3 NA TRBV5-8 NA TGTGCCAGCAGCTTGGAATTAGGGGTTGGAAACACCATATATTTT CASSLELGVGNTIYF
TRBJ2-3 NA TRBV7-3 TRBD2 TGTGCCAGCAGCGCGGGACTAGCGGGCCTGGCAGATACGCAGTATTTT CASSAGLAGLADTQYF
TRBJ1-2 few TRBV6-6 NA TGTGCCAGCAGTTACTCAGAGGGCTACACCTTC CASSYSEGYTF
TRBJ1-1 NA TRBV7-9 TRBD1 TGTGCCAGCAGCCCTCAGTCAGGGGGCGCGAACACTGAAGCTTTCTTT CASSPQSGGANTEAFF
TRBJ1-2 NA TRBV7-9 NA TGTGCCAGCAGCCAAACGAAATTCTATAACCGGGACAAGAACTATGGCTACACCTTC CASSQTKFYNRDKNYGYTF
TRBJ2-3 NA TRBV5-1 TRBD2 TGCGCCAGCAGCAGGACTAGCGGGAGCCAGGATACGCAGTATTTT CASSRTSGSQDTQYF
TRBJ2-5 NA TRBV6-1 TRBD2 TGTGCCAGCAGTGAATGGCTAGCGGGAGCCCAAGAGACCCAGTACTTC CASSEWLAGAQETQYF
TRBJ1-1 NA TRBV29-1 NA TGCAGCGTGAGGGACTCTGAAGCTTTCTTT CSVRDSEAFF
TRBJ2-7 NA TRBV5-1 TRBD1 TGCGCCAGCAGCCCCGGACAGGGGGAACACGAGCAGTACTTC CASSPGQGEHEQYF
TRBJ1-5 NA TRBV18 NA TGTGCCAGCTCACCAATCGCCAGTTCGTCTAGGGGTGGGCCCCAGCATTTT CASSPIASSSRGGPQHF
TRBJ2-2 NA TRBV7-9 NA TGTGCCAGCACCCGAGGGCGCGAGAGCACCGGGGAGCTGTTTTTT CASTRGRESTGELFF
TRBJ1-2 NA TRBV10-2 TRBD1 TGCGCCAGCAGTGGAACAGGGGACTATGGCTACACCTTC CASSGTGDYGYTF
TRBJ1-1 NA TRBV10-2 NA TGCGCCAGCACGCGGGACCTATTCGAAGCTTTCTTT CASTRDLFEAFF
TRBJ2-7 NA TRBV7-2 TRBD2 TGTGCCAGCAGCTTTTACCCGGGACTAGCGGCTTACGAGCAGTACTTC CASSFYPGLAAYEQYF
TRBJ2-1 once TRBV7-9 TRBD2 TGTGCCAGCAGCTTCGACGGGACGGGGGGCAATGAGCAGTTCTTC CASSFDGTGGNEQFF
TRBJ2-5 NA TRBV2 TRBD2 TGTGCCAGCAGTGAGCCCCAAACAGCCCGGGGACTAGCGGGAGAAGGCCCACAAGAGACCCAGTACTTC CASSEPQTARGLAGEGPQETQYF
TRBJ2-3 NA TRBV20-1 NA TGCAGTGCTGTCCGGGGAGATACGCAGTATTTT CSAVRGDTQYF
TRBJ1-2 NA TRBV19 NA TGTGCCAGTAGTTCACTGCGGGGTGATGGCTACACCTTC CASSSLRGDGYTF
TRBJ2-1 once TRBV11-2 NA TGTGCCAGCAGCTCGAATGAGCAGTTCTTC CASSSNEQFF